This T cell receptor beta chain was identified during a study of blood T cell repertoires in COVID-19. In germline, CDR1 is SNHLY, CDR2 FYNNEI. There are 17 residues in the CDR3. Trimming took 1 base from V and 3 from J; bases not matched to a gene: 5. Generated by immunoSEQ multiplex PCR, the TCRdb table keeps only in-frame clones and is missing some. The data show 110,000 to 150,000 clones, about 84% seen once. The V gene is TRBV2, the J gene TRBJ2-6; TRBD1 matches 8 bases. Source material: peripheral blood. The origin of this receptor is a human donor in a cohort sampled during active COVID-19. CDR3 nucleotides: TGTGCCAGCAGTGAAGTTGGCAGGGGGCTTGGGGCCAACGTCCTGACTTTC. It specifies CASSEVGRGLGANVLTF.